The present entry profiles one T cell receptor (beta chain) with its context. Every donor, a Caucasian adult, lived in Nashville, Tennessee. The sample comes from a study of shared clonotypes between healthy human individuals. The table came from immunoSEQ multiplex PCR; TCRdb's copy has only in-frame clones and leaves some out. This sample has around 750,000 clones, with roughly 70% found just once. From germline, CDR1 is SGHDT and CDR2 YYEEEE. The CDR3 runs to 15 residues. Trimming at V came to 1 base and at J to 2 bases, leaving 2 bases not matched to a gene. Sequences were obtained from memory CD4+ T cells sorted from blood. Subset of the sample: CD45RA-negative fraction. The source is a woman in her twenties or thirties in good health. The chain joins TRBV5-6 to TRBJ2-1, with TRBD2 matching 8 bases. The CDR3 nucleotides are TGTGCCAGCAGCTTGAGCGGGAGCCCCTACAATGAGCAGTTCTTC. Translated, it gives CASSLSGSPYNEQFF.